The next 3 T cell receptor beta chains were all read from a single sample in a study of follicular helper T cells after annual influenza vaccination. Method: immunoSEQ multiplex PCR; TCRdb's copy keeps in-frame clones and lacks some. Counted here are fewer than 9,500 clones, around 90% occurring once; the ten biggest clones make up 0.45% to 0.5%. Time point: 2015-2016 season, pre-vaccination. The source was CXCR5+ CD38- circulating T follicular helper cells from blood, collected on the day of influenza vaccination. The subset is: circulating Tfh, non-naive CD4+CXCR5+PD-1+ (ICOS+CD38+ or ICOS-CD38-). The receptors stem from an adult who received the influenza vaccine.

The V gene is TRBV7-2, the J gene TRBJ1-5; D uncertain. V was clipped by 1 base and J by 9 bases, with 7 bases between them. This CDR3 region has 12 residues. Germline CDR1 reads SGHTA; CDR2 reads FQGNSA. The CDR3, as DNA: TGTGCCAGCAGCTTAGTCACGGGGCCCCAGCATTTT. Translation: CASSLVTGPQHF. Together with reference TRBV7-2 and TRBJ1-5, the CDR3 gives the full variable domain: GAGVSQSPSNKVTEKGKDVELRCDPISGHTALYWYRQSLGQGLEFLIYFQGNSAPDKSGLPSDRFSAERTGGSVSTLTIQRTQQEDSAVYLCASSLVTGPQHFGDGTRLSIL.

This chain links TRBV11-2 with TRBJ2-3, with D tentatively TRBD1 (5 bases). V was cut by 3 bases and J by 6 bases, with 13 bases left in between. This CDR3 contains 14 residues. CDR1 is SGHAT, CDR2 FQNNGV, per germline. CDR3 in amino acids: CASSLGWKGDTQYF. In nucleotides, the CDR3 is TGTGCCAGCAGCTTGGGTTGGAAGGGGGATACGCAGTATTTT.

This clone has only one observation. The CDR3 sequence is CAISGTGSREQFF. The DNA of the CDR3 is TGTGCCATCTCCGGGACAGGATCGAGGGAGCAGTTCTTC. The V call is TRBV10-3, the J call TRBJ2-1, with 8 bases identical to TRBD1. Germline values: CDR1 ENHRY, CDR2 SYGVKD. CDR3 length: 13 amino acids. Germline trimming cut 8 bases from V and 10 bases from J; bases unmatched to any gene: 10.